This T cell receptor beta chain was profiled in a study of shared clonotypes between healthy human individuals. At the level of the study: CD8 memory received one plate per donor, CD8 naive two, CD4 memory three and CD4 naive three.

Only Caucasian adults living in Nashville, Tennessee made up the donor group. The method was immunoSEQ multiplex PCR; TCRdb's version includes in-frame clones alone and lacks a portion of them. The repertoire includes approximately 1,500,000 clones, 95% to 99% of them detected once, and 0.45% sits in the top ten. With 2 bases clipped from V and 8 bases from J, the junction kept 12 bases outside the gene matches. The CDR3 covers 16 residues. Study-level points and caveats: The sharing of about 5% of naive CD4 clonotypes was seen across a handful of donors.

Details on this clone: The antigen remains undetermined.

Sequencing was carried out using naive CD4+ T cells sorted from blood. Subset described: CD45RA+ positively selected. This TCR was sampled from a man aged 25-40 years in good health. J is TRBJ2-1 and V is TRBV23-1, with 7 bases fitting TRBD1. TRBV23-1 has ORF status, its function being uncertain. In DNA, the CDR3 is TGCGCCAGCAGTCAACGACAGGGACGGGCTTCGGATGAGCAGTTCTTC. It codes for CASSQRQGRASDEQFF.